The source of this TCR beta chain is a study of OX40 agonist ivuxolimab in advanced cancers. V dropped 8 bases and J dropped 5 bases, with 12 bases sitting between them. Germline V gene data show CDR1 as SNHLY and CDR2 as FYNNEI. This CDR3 has 12 residues. Measured with immunoSEQ multiplex PCR; TCRdb has only the in-frame clones, and not every one. Of tens of thousands of clones listed, 85% to 95% are singletons. Sequences were derived from CD4+ or CD8+ T cells sorted from blood, sampled in a trial of the OX40 agonist ivuxolimab. The chain joins TRBV2 to TRBJ1-2, with TRBD1 as a possible D gene (5 bases). The clonotype originates from an adult with an advanced solid tumor such as melanoma, head and neck, liver or kidney cancer. The CDR3 bases are TGTGCCAGCCGCAGGGTATGGTATGGCTACACCTTC. Amino acids: CASRRVWYGYTF. Based on the CDR3 plus reference TRBV2 and TRBJ1-2, the full variable domain is EPEVTQTPSHQVTQMGQEVILRCVPISNHLYFYWYRQILGQKVEFLVSFYNNEISEKSEIFDDQFSVERPDGSNFTLKIRSTKLEDSAMYFCASRRVWYGYTFGSGTRLTVV.